Listed below are T cell receptor beta chains from one sample, sequenced in a study of cytomegalovirus exposure and HLA in healthy donors. Sequencing was performed with immunoSEQ multiplex PCR; in TCRdb, only in-frame clones are kept and a portion is missing. In the table there are fewer than 150,000 clones, about 83% of which are singletons. Sequencing used PBMCs. These receptors all come from a man between 18 and 29 years old in good health and CMV-seronegative. CDR3s include the opening cysteine and the closing phenylalanine or tryptophan. The order of the fields is clone size, D gene, V gene, J gene, CDR3 length, CDR3 DNA, CDR3 protein. D genes are given only for firm matches. A clone size is listed for some rows: how often the clone was seen (once, few, many), or a class if it is expanded.

.	TRBD1	TRBV4-1	TRBJ1-1	16	TGCGCCAGCAGCCCCATGACCGGGACAGGGATCACTGAAGCTTTCTTT	CASSPMTGTGITEAFF
.	TRBD1	TRBV5-4	TRBJ2-7	13	TGTGCCAGCAGCTTGGATCAGGGGGTCGAGCAGTACTTC	CASSLDQGVEQYF
many	TRBD1	TRBV7-2	TRBJ2-7	13	TGTGCCAGCAGCTTATTGGGACAGCGGGAGCAGTACTTC	CASSLLGQREQYF
.	TRBD2	TRBV15	TRBJ2-3	19	TGTGCCACCAGCAGAGGGACTAGCGGGGGGAGCCCTAGCACAGATACGCAGTATTTT	CATSRGTSGGSPSTDTQYF
few	.	TRBV30	TRBJ1-2	13	TGTGCCTGGAGTGTCTCCCCTAACTATGGCTACACCTTC	CAWSVSPNYGYTF
once	.	TRBV5-4	TRBJ2-3	12	TGTGCCATAGAGGGGGACACAGATACGCAGTATTTT	CAIEGDTDTQYF
.	TRBD1	TRBV27	TRBJ1-5	13	TGTGCCAGCAGCGGACAGGAAAGTCAGCCCCAGCATTTT	CASSGQESQPQHF
.	.	TRBV6-1	TRBJ1-5	15	TGTGCCAGCAGTGGGTCCGGACAGCTCAATCAGCCCCAGCATTTT	CASSGSGQLNQPQHF
.	TRBD2	TRBV30	TRBJ2-7	16	TGTGCCTGGAGTGCCCCCCGGACTAGCGGGAACTACGAGCAGTACTTC	CAWSAPRTSGNYEQYF
few	TRBD1	TRBV5-4	TRBJ1-2	15	TGTGCCAGCAGCGACCGGGACAGGGGACACTATGGCTACACCTTC	CASSDRDRGHYGYTF
.	.	TRBV7-9	TRBJ1-2	13	TGTGCCAGCAGCTCTAAACAGGGTAATGGCTACACCTTC	CASSSKQGNGYTF
.	.	TRBV29-1	TRBJ2-5	13	TGCAGCGTTGACGCAGGGTTGCAAGAGACCCAGTACTTC	CSVDAGLQETQYF
few	.	TRBV21-1	TRBJ2-7	15	TGTGCCAGCAGCAAAAACGGGACAGGTAAGGACGAGCAGTACTTC	CASSKNGTGKDEQYF
many	TRBD2	TRBV10-3	TRBJ2-6	16	TGTGCCATCAGTGCGGGAGGGGGCTCTGGGGCCAACGTCCTGACTTTC	CAISAGGGSGANVLTF
once	TRBD2	TRBV5-8	TRBJ2-1	15	TGTGCCAGCAGCTTGTATCTAGCGGGCCGCAATGAGCAGTTCTTC	CASSLYLAGRNEQFF
.	TRBD1	TRBV27	TRBJ2-2	16	TGTGCCAGCAGTCTAGACAGGGGGCGAGACACCGGGGAGCTGTTTTTT	CASSLDRGRDTGELFF
.	.	TRBV4-2	TRBJ2-5	15	TGTGCCAGCAGCCAAGATCCCGAACCTCGGGAGACCCAGTACTTC	CASSQDPEPRETQYF
.	TRBD1	TRBV29-1	TRBJ2-3	14	TGCAGCGTTGAAGGGACAGGGAGCGCAGATACGCAGTATTTT	CSVEGTGSADTQYF
.	.	TRBV7-9	TRBJ2-3	16	TGTGCCAGCAGCTTACCTGCGGGGTTTGAGGCAGATACGCAGTATTTT	CASSLPAGFEADTQYF
once	.	TRBV5-4	TRBJ2-1	13	TGTGCCAGCAGCTCCTTGGTAGACAATGAGCAGTTCTTC	CASSSLVDNEQFF
.	.	TRBV25-1	TRBJ1-1	12	TGTGCCAGCGGGGACTTGGGGACTGAAGCTTTCTTT	CASGDLGTEAFF
.	.	TRBV27	TRBJ2-1	16	TGTGCCAGCAGTTTATACTCAACAGGTTCCTACAATGAGCAGTTCTTC	CASSLYSTGSYNEQFF
.	TRBD1	TRBV7-9	TRBJ1-1	13	TGTGCCAGCAGTCCGACAGGGGGCACTGAAGCTTTCTTT	CASSPTGGTEAFF
.	.	TRBV18	TRBJ2-4	14	TGTGCCAGCTCCGATGGACTAGCCAAAAACATTCAGTACTTC	CASSDGLAKNIQYF
.	TRBD2	TRBV15	TRBJ2-2	16	TGTGCCACCAGCAGAGATCGGAGCGGGAGGGCCGGGGAGCTGTTTTTT	CATSRDRSGRAGELFF
.	TRBD1	TRBV29-1	TRBJ1-4	12	TGCAGCTGCCGGGACAGGGGTGAAAAACTGTTTTTT	CSCRDRGEKLFF
few	TRBD1	TRBV30	TRBJ2-7	12	TGTGCCTGGAACAGGGGCTCCTACGAGCAGTACTTC	CAWNRGSYEQYF
.	.	TRBV7-9	TRBJ2-7	14	TGTGCCAGCAGCTTCAGTGGGAGCGTTGGCGAGCAGTACTTC	CASSFSGSVGEQYF
.	TRBD2	TRBV5-6	TRBJ2-2	14	TGTGCCAGCAGCCTAGCGGGAGCAAACGGGGAGCTGTTTTTT	CASSLAGANGELFF
.	.	TRBV19	TRBJ2-7	12	TGTGCCAGTAGCCTGTCCGGTGACGAGCAGTACTTC	CASSLSGDEQYF
.	TRBD1	TRBV30	TRBJ1-4	15	TGTGCCTTCTCCCGGGACAGGGAGGTTCACGAAAAACTGTTTTTT	CAFSRDREVHEKLFF
.	.	TRBV7-2	TRBJ1-4	13	TGTGCCAGCAGCCTGCGTCACGGTGAAAAACTGTTTTTT	CASSLRHGEKLFF
few	.	TRBV6-5	TRBJ1-5	15	TGTGCCAGCAGGGCAGGGTCGGTGAGCAATCAGCCCCAGCATTTT	CASRAGSVSNQPQHF
.	.	TRBV11-2	TRBJ1-2	12	TGTGCCAGCAGCTTTTACGGTGATGGCTACACCTTC	CASSFYGDGYTF
.	TRBD1	TRBV19	TRBJ1-1	14	TGTGCCAGTAGTATCCGACAGGGAAACACTGAAGCTTTCTTT	CASSIRQGNTEAFF
once	.	TRBV11-2	TRBJ1-4	19	TGTGCCAGCAGCCAGAGAGTAGCGGGGAGGTCTAGGACTAATGAAAAACTGTTTTTT	CASSQRVAGRSRTNEKLFF
.	TRBD1	TRBV19	TRBJ1-2	13	TGTGCCAGTAAGAGACAGGGTGTAAGTGGCTACACCTTC	CASKRQGVSGYTF
.	TRBD2	TRBV4-1	TRBJ2-7	16	TGCGCCAGCAGCCAAGATTCTAGCGGCGTCTATTACGAGCAGTACTTC	CASSQDSSGVYYEQYF
.	TRBD2	TRBV4-1	TRBJ2-1	16	TGCGCCAGCAGCCAAGAGACCCGGACTAGCGGGTTCAGGGAGTTCTTC	CASSQETRTSGFREFF
.	TRBD1	TRBV19	TRBJ1-2	13	TGTGCCAGTAGTATAGATCCATGGACAGGGAGTACCTTC	CASSIDPWTGSTF
few	TRBD1	TRBV7-2	TRBJ1-2	15	TGTGCCAGCAGCAGAGGGGTGGGACAGTCCTATGGCTACACCTTC	CASSRGVGQSYGYTF
.	TRBD1	TRBV7-8	TRBJ2-2	14	TGTGCCAGCAGGCCCGGGACAGGGATTCAGGAGCTGTTTTTT	CASRPGTGIQELFF
.	.	TRBV28	TRBJ2-6	15	TGTGCCAGCATACAGGAACACTCTGGGGCCAACGTCCTGACTTTC	CASIQEHSGANVLTF
.	.	TRBV6-5	TRBJ2-3	11	TGTGCCAGCAGTTATGCGGATACGCAGTATTTT	CASSYADTQYF
once	.	TRBV5-1	TRBJ2-3	14	TGCGCCAGCACCCAAACAGGGAGCACAGATACGCAGTATTTT	CASTQTGSTDTQYF
.	.	TRBV6-6	TRBJ2-7	14	TGTGCCAGCAAATCCCCGGGGAGCTCCTACGAGCAGTACTTC	CASKSPGSSYEQYF
medium-sized	.	TRBV30	TRBJ1-3	16	TGTGCCTGGAGTGTACGACAGTTCATCTCTGGAAACACCATATATTTT	CAWSVRQFISGNTIYF
once	TRBD2	TRBV9	TRBJ2-3	16	TGTGCCAGCAGCGAGACTAGCGGGAGTCGGGGAGATACGCAGTATTTT	CASSETSGSRGDTQYF
.	TRBD2	TRBV19	TRBJ2-1	14	TGTGCCACCTCAGGGGTAGCGGGAGGGGGTGAGCAGTTCTTC	CATSGVAGGGEQFF
.	.	TRBV5-6	TRBJ1-1	12	TGTGCCAGCAGCTTACGGGCAGGGGAAGCTTTCTTT	CASSLRAGEAFF
.	.	TRBV29-1	TRBJ1-5	13	TGCAGCGTTAGAACAGGGCATAATCAGCCCCAGCATTTT	CSVRTGHNQPQHF
.	TRBD1	TRBV18	TRBJ1-1	14	TGTGCCAGCTCTATCACAGGGGTGAACACTGAAGCTTTCTTT	CASSITGVNTEAFF
once	TRBD2	TRBV30	TRBJ2-1	15	TGTGCCTGGGGCCATAGCGGGGGCTCCTACAATGAGCAGTTCTTC	CAWGHSGGSYNEQFF
.	.	TRBV27	TRBJ1-2	16	TGTGCCAGCAGGCAAAAGGGGGGGGTTGCTAACTATGGCTACACCTTC	CASRQKGGVANYGYTF
once	.	TRBV19	TRBJ1-2	15	TGTGCCAGTACCACAGGGACACTAACTAACTATGGCTACACCTTC	CASTTGTLTNYGYTF
few	.	TRBV18	TRBJ2-7	13	TGTGCCAGCTCGGAGGGGAAACCCTACGAGCAGTACTTC	CASSEGKPYEQYF
.	.	TRBV7-9	TRBJ2-7	17	TGTGCCAGCAGCTCCAAAATGGTCGGGGAAACGACCTACGAGCAGTACTTC	CASSSKMVGETTYEQYF